The present TCR beta chain was sequenced within a study of T-cell memory formation after mild COVID-19. TCRdb reprocessed the 5' RACE reads via MiXCR and lists one record per CDR3 protein. The sample lists a few hundred thousand distinct CDR3 sequences; roughly 18% were seen once. Sample: PBMCs or a T cell subset sorted from them (not recorded which). The receptor was isolated from a man aged 18 to 30 who had mild COVID-19 (a few samples of this study predate the infection). Cell type and time point are not known.

The CDR3 region is CASSQGGSTDTQYF. CDR3 coding DNA: TGCGCCAGCAGCCAAGGAGGGAGCACAGATACGCAGTATTTT. The V gene is TRBV4-3, the J gene TRBJ2-3; weak D call: TRBD2 (5 bases). This CDR3 is 14 amino acids long. V dropped 1 base and J dropped 0 bases, with 5 bases sitting between them. The germline CDR1 and CDR2 sequences are LGHNA and YSLEER.